This TCR beta chain was sequenced in a study of blood T cell repertoires in COVID-19. Turning to the study itself: Samples of COVID-19 (acute and convalescent) were obtained from the United States, Italy and Spain.

Per the authors' pipeline: Reference gene primer amplification gave estimated nucleated cell counts. The table came from immunoSEQ multiplex PCR; TCRdb's copy has only in-frame clones and leaves some out. V and J calls and clone size are those listed in that table; D and trimming were worked out from the DNA. The sample has about 440,000 clones, around 89% seen once. Germline loops: CDR1 KGHDR, CDR2 SFDVKD. V was trimmed by 9 bases and J by 5 bases, leaving 18 bases between them. The CDR3 totals 14 residues. V usage is TRBV24-1 and J usage is TRBJ2-5, with D possibly TRBD2 on 6 matching bases. The receptor was derived from a woman aged 30 to 39 with acute or convalescent COVID-19. Sequencing input: peripheral blood. The CDR3 loop reads CATRGTGMGETQYF. For the CDR3, the DNA is TGTGCCACCCGCGGGACCGGAATGGGGGAGACCCAGTACTTC.